This T cell receptor beta chain derives from a study of cytomegalovirus exposure and HLA in healthy donors. Use of 60 Vbeta and 13 Jbeta primers characterized the PCR. Only in-frame clones appear in the TCRdb table, and some are missing; sequencing was by immunoSEQ multiplex PCR. This table holds tens of thousands of clones. Trimming removed 1 base from V and 5 bases from J; junction bases left unmatched: 5. CDR3 length: 15 residues. Germline CDR1 SGHTA, CDR2 FQGTGA. Study conclusions and caveats: Sequencing depth across donors, presence/absence analyses assumed, was roughly uniform. Prediction of most subjects' HLA-A and HLA-B alleles by TCR beta sequences was reportedly accurate.

Donors had nominal health at sampling but likely had unrecorded immune exposures. Notes on this clone: Antigen specificity is unknown.

Sequenced input: PBMCs. The sequence came from a man aged 50-59 years in good health and CMV-seronegative. J is TRBJ2-5 and V is TRBV7-3; 9 bases align to TRBD1. For the CDR3, the DNA is TGTGCCAGCAGCTTAATGGGGGGACAGGGTGAGACCCAGTACTTC. Translated, it gives CASSLMGGQGETQYF.